A single sample gave rise to the 29 T cell receptor beta chains below, sequenced in a study of T cell responses to AZD1222 COVID-19 vaccine. TCRdb's table, derived via immunoSEQ multiplex PCR, lists solely in-frame clones and lacks some. The sample carries approximately 150,000 clones, more than 85% recorded once. The source material was peripheral blood, sampled 28 days after the second AZD1222 dose. These receptor sequences come from an adult who received the AZD1222 COVID-19 vaccine.

This sequence joins TRBV3-1 (or the pseudogene TRBV3-2) and TRBJ2-7, with 7 bases lining up with TRBD1. Germline V gene sequence: CDR1 LGHDT, CDR2 YNNKEL (reference sequence). The CDR3 loop spans 15 amino acids. The V gene end was trimmed by 4 bases and the J gene end by 4 bases; junction bases not matched to a gene: 10. The CDR3 region is CASSLGTGVPYEQYF. The CDR3 DNA follows: TGTGCCAGCAGCCTGGGTACAGGGGTCCCTTACGAGCAGTACTTC.

This clone has just a few counts. The rearrangement links TRBV5-4 to TRBJ1-1, with D hard to call. With 2 bases removed from V and 5 bases from J, the gap between germline ends came to 10 bases. The CDR3 extends over 13 amino acids. Germline CDR1 SGHNT, CDR2 YYREEE (reference sequence). In nucleotides, the CDR3 is TGTGCCAGCAGCTTTATCGAGCGGACTGAAGCTTTCTTT. It encodes CASSFIERTEAFF.

The chain combines TRBV29-1 with TRBJ1-2, with a tentative D call TRBD1 (5 bases). Looked up from germline, CDR1 is SQVTM and CDR2 is ANQGSEA. Trimming left V 2 bases short and J 3 bases short, with 16 bases between. This CDR3 comprises 15 residues. CDR3 protein: CSVENRQWGHYGYTF. The CDR3 nucleotides are TGCAGCGTTGAAAACAGACAGTGGGGCCACTATGGCTACACCTTC.

This clone has only a few counts. The chain recombines TRBV2 with TRBJ2-7; 7 bases are a match to TRBD2. Germline V gives CDR1 SNHLY, CDR2 FYNNEI. V was pared by 2 bases and J by 7 bases, with 8 bases of the junction left unmatched. The CDR3 has 14 residues. CDR3 bases: TGTGCCAGCAGTGAATCGGCGGGAGTGGGGGAGCAGTACTTC. Translation gives CASSESAGVGEQYF. Full variable domain (rest looked up from reference TRBV2 and TRBJ2-7): EPEVTQTPSHQVTQMGQEVILRCVPISNHLYFYWYRQILGQKVEFLVSFYNNEISEKSEIFDDQFSVERPDGSNFTLKIRSTKLEDSAMYFCASSESAGVGEQYFGPGTRLTVT.

The chain has TRBV24-1 and TRBJ1-2, with a weak D call TRBD1 (5 bases). The CDR3 sequence is 15 residues long. Germline loops: CDR1 KGHDR, CDR2 SFDVKD. The V end was cut by 3 bases, the J end by 1 base, with 11 bases between. The CDR3 region has the DNA TGTGCCACCAGTGATAACAGGAATCTTAACTATGGCTACACCTTC. Translation gives CATSDNRNLNYGYTF.

The rearrangement joins TRBV9 to TRBJ2-7; D could derive from TRBD1 or TRBD2 (5 bases each). V shed 0 bases and J shed 0 bases, with 7 bases lying between them. The CDR3 length is 14 residues. The V gene's germline CDR1 is SGDLS and CDR2 YYNGEE. Here the CDR3 reads CASSVAGTSYEQYF. Here the CDR3 DNA reads TGTGCCAGCAGCGTAGCTGGGACCTCCTACGAGCAGTACTTC. The full variable domain, completed using reference TRBV9 and TRBJ2-7, is DSGVTQTPKHLITATGQRVTLRCSPRSGDLSVYWYQQSLDQGLQFLIQYYNGEERAKGNILERFSAQQFPDLHSELNLSSLELGDSALYFCASSVAGTSYEQYFGPGTRLTVT.

The chain uses TRBV30 and TRBJ2-1; 7 bases are shared with TRBD2. V trimming: 3 bases; J trimming: 0 bases; junction bases outside the gene matches: 11. CDR3 length: 17 residues. Per germline, CDR1 GTSNPN and CDR2 SVGIG (reference sequence). This CDR3 is CAWSDRGLMSSYNEQFF. CDR3 in DNA: TGTGCCTGGAGCGATAGGGGACTAATGAGCTCCTACAATGAGCAGTTCTTC. The full variable domain, in which reference TRBV30 and TRBJ2-1 provide the parts outside the CDR3, is SQTIHQWPATLVQPVGSPLSLECTVEGTSNPNLYWYRQAAGRGLQLLFYSVGIGQISSEVPQNLSASRPQDRQFILSSKKLLLSDSGFYLCAWSDRGLMSSYNEQFFGPGTRLTVL.

The rearrangement uses TRBV5-1 and TRBJ2-2, with TRBD2 matching over 10 bases. J lost 1 base, V lost 3 bases, and 6 bases had no gene match. The length of the CDR3 is 17 residues. CDR1 is SGHRS, CDR2 YFSETQ, per germline. CDR3: CASSSRTSGQNTGELFF. CDR3 coding DNA: TGCGCCAGCAGCTCCAGGACTAGCGGACAGAACACCGGGGAGCTGTTTTTT.

The chain recombines TRBV11-2 with TRBJ2-7; tentative D call: TRBD2 (6 bases). The CDR3 sequence is 17 residues long. Germline V gives CDR1 SGHAT, CDR2 FQNNGV. Trimming took off 1 base at V and 3 bases at J, with 19 bases between the two ends. The CDR3 loop is CASSLVGSSDIFYEQYF. DNA of the CDR3: TGTGCCAGCAGCTTAGTGGGTTCTAGCGATATTTTCTACGAGCAGTACTTC.

V usage is TRBV5-1 and J usage is TRBJ1-4; 10 nucleotides line up with TRBD1. The germline V gene has CDR1 SGHRS and CDR2 YFSETQ. The CDR3 covers 15 residues. V lost 3 bases to trimming and J lost 7 bases; unmatched junction nucleotides: 6. The CDR3 region is CASSSRQGAGEKLFF. In DNA form, the CDR3 reads TGCGCCAGCAGCTCGAGACAGGGGGCAGGTGAAAAACTGTTTTTT.

This clone was seen once. The V gene is TRBV6-1, the J gene TRBJ2-7, with D perhaps matching TRBD2 (6 bases). There are 16 residues in the CDR3. Trimming cost V 3 bases and J 4 bases, with 19 bases left between them. Per the germline V gene, CDR1 is MNHNS and CDR2 is SASEGT. CDR3 in amino acids: CASSDQPTSSPYEQYF. CDR3 nucleotide sequence: TGTGCCAGCAGTGACCAGCCAACTAGCTCCCCATACGAGCAGTACTTC.

This chain links TRBV4-3 with TRBJ1-1; D unclear. Germline CDR1 LGHNA, CDR2 YSLEER. This CDR3 is 13 amino acids long. The germline V and J ends were trimmed by 1 base and 1 base, with 4 bases remaining between them. DNA of the CDR3: TGCGCCAGCAGCCAAGCCAGGAACACTGAAGCTTTCTTT. Its translation is CASSQARNTEAFF.

The gene calls are TRBV28 and TRBJ1-5, with D perhaps TRBD1 (5 bases). This CDR3 has 18 residues. Deletions cut 3 bases from V and 2 bases from J, with 20 bases between. Germline V gene data show CDR1 as MDHEN and CDR2 as SYDVKM. The CDR3 loop reads CASSFPPGKGDRNQPQHF. CDR3 in DNA: TGTGCCAGCAGTTTCCCCCCTGGAAAAGGGGATCGCAATCAGCCCCAGCATTTT.

This chain joins TRBV11-2 and TRBJ2-1; 7 bases line up with TRBD2. CDR3 length equals 15 residues. The V and J ends lost 3 bases and 5 bases, in that order; junction bases with no gene match: 7. Germline loops: CDR1 SGHAT, CDR2 FQNNGV. DNA of the CDR3: TGTGCCAGCAGCTTCGACGGGGGAGGGCACAATGAGCAGTTCTTC. Translation: CASSFDGGGHNEQFF.

The rearrangement links TRBV6-2 or TRBV6-3 to TRBJ2-5; 13 nucleotides agree with TRBD2. Looked up from germline, CDR1 is MNHEY and CDR2 is SVGEGT. The J segment lost 1 base and the V segment lost 6 bases, leaving 8 bases of the junction unmatched. The CDR3 runs 17 residues. Here the CDR3 reads CASSSWTSGRGQETQYF. DNA for the CDR3: TGTGCCAGCAGCTCTTGGACTAGCGGGAGAGGCCAAGAGACCCAGTACTTC.

J is TRBJ2-4 and V is TRBV5-4; D remains unclear. The V gene's germline CDR1 is SGHNT and CDR2 YYREEE (reference sequence). The CDR3 contains 15 residues. Trimming left V 0 bases short and J 1 base short, with 8 bases between. The CDR3 DNA follows: TGTGCCAGCAGCTTGGCGTCCAGCGCCAAAAACATTCAGTACTTC. Translating it yields CASSLASSAKNIQYF.

The count of this clone is one. This chain connects TRBV7-2 to TRBJ2-5; 8 nucleotides align to TRBD2. Germline values: CDR1 SGHTA, CDR2 FQGNSA. There are 16 residues in the CDR3. V dropped 0 bases and J dropped 1; count of bases not matched to a gene: 4. The CDR3 protein is CASSLAFSGTQETQYF. CDR3 nucleotide sequence: TGTGCCAGCAGCTTAGCTTTTAGCGGGACCCAAGAGACCCAGTACTTC.

Here the CDR3 reads CASSAGPVGSYEQYF. The CDR3 DNA reads TGTGCCAGCTCAGCCGGGCCCGTGGGCTCCTACGAGCAGTACTTC. The genes are TRBV18 and TRBJ2-7; D call uncertain. V was pared by 5 bases and J by 0 bases, with 14 bases between. The CDR3 covers 15 residues. CDR1 is KGHSH, CDR2 LQKENI, per germline.

The rearrangement joins TRBV30 to TRBJ2-7, with a possible D match to TRBD2 (6 bases). CDR1 and CDR2 (germline): GTSNPN, SVGIG (reference sequence). Trimming pared 3 bases from V and 2 bases from J, leaving 14 bases between. CDR3 length: 14 residues. For the CDR3, the DNA is TGTGCCTGGAGCGGGGGTGAATCCCCCTACGAGCAGTACTTC. Residues: CAWSGGESPYEQYF. The full variable domain, in which reference TRBV30 and TRBJ2-7 provide the parts outside the CDR3, is SQTIHQWPATLVQPVGSPLSLECTVEGTSNPNLYWYRQAAGRGLQLLFYSVGIGQISSEVPQNLSASRPQDRQFILSSKKLLLSDSGFYLCAWSGGESPYEQYFGPGTRLTVT.

V and J are TRBV2 and TRBJ1-6, with D possibly being TRBD1 (6 bases). Deletions cut 0 bases from V and 10 bases from J, with 19 bases between. The CDR3 is 17 amino acids. In germline, CDR1 is SNHLY, CDR2 FYNNEI. The CDR3 loop reads CASSEASPRGAGSPLHF. DNA for the CDR3: TGTGCCAGCAGTGAAGCGTCCCCCAGGGGCGCGGGGTCACCCCTCCACTTT.

This clone was seen once. The J gene is TRBJ2-7, the V gene TRBV3-1 (or the pseudogene TRBV3-2); D call uncertain. CDR3 length: 12 residues. V lost 4 bases to trimming and J lost 9 bases, with 13 bases between them. Germline CDR1 is LGHDT and CDR2 is YNNKEL (reference sequence). The CDR3 DNA follows: TGTGCCAGCAGCCCAGGAATGACCGGGCAGTACTTC. It encodes CASSPGMTGQYF.

The sample holds one count of this clone. The rearrangement uses TRBV27 and TRBJ2-2, with D uncertain. Germline-derived CDR1 and CDR2 are MNHEY and SMNVEV (reference sequence). Trimming stripped 4 bases from V and 0 bases from J, with 9 bases between. The CDR3 runs to 15 residues. In DNA, the CDR3 is TGTGCCAGCAGTTCCCTCCCACCGAACACCGGGGAGCTGTTTTTT. Translating gives CASSSLPPNTGELFF.

The chain recombines TRBV30 with TRBJ2-7; 9 nucleotides line up with TRBD1. J was trimmed by 7 bases and V by 2 bases; bases with no gene match: 6. The CDR3 extends over 13 amino acids. The germline CDR1 and CDR2 sequences are GTSNPN and SVGIG (reference sequence). In nucleotides, the CDR3 is TGTGCCTGGAGTTTCGGGACAGGGCGGGAGCAGTACTTC. It encodes CAWSFGTGREQYF.

V gene TRBV5-8 combines with J gene TRBJ1-3; D possibly corresponds to TRBD1 (6 bases). Trimming left V 5 bases short and J 0 bases short, with 15 bases between. Germline V lookup: CDR1 SGHTS, CDR2 YDEGEE. This CDR3 comprises 16 residues. CDR3 in DNA: TGTGCCAGCAGTCCCGGGACATTCTACTCTGGAAACACCATATATTTT. Protein sequence: CASSPGTFYSGNTIYF.

This chain connects TRBV3-1 (or the pseudogene TRBV3-2) to TRBJ2-1; D is perhaps TRBD2 (5 bases). V was clipped by 2 bases and J by 7 bases, with 12 bases between them. This CDR3 has 14 residues. Germline V gene lookup returns CDR1 LGHDT and CDR2 YNNKEL (reference sequence). CDR3 in amino acids: CASSQSLEGNEQFF. CDR3 nucleotide sequence: TGTGCCAGCAGCCAATCCCTCGAGGGTAATGAGCAGTTCTTC.

CDR3 residues: CASSLGNSYNSPLHF. DNA for the CDR3: TGTGCCAGCAGTTTAGGGAACTCCTATAATTCACCCCTCCACTTT. The chain couples TRBV27 to TRBJ1-6; D gene unclear. The CDR3 loop spans 15 amino acids. Germline V gene sequence: CDR1 MNHEY, CDR2 SMNVEV (reference sequence). Trimming stripped 2 bases from V and 0 bases from J, with 5 bases between.

J is TRBJ1-2 and V is TRBV3-1 (or the pseudogene TRBV3-2); possible D gene TRBD1, 6 bases. This CDR3 has 15 amino acids. Germline CDR1 reads LGHDT; CDR2 reads YNNKEL (reference sequence). Trimming pared 3 bases from V and 4 bases from J, leaving 15 bases between. The CDR3: CASSQVAGVSYGYTF. CDR3 DNA sequence: TGTGCCAGCAGCCAGGTGGCAGGGGTTTCCTATGGCTACACCTTC.

This clone was detected once. J is TRBJ1-4 and V is TRBV20-1; D may be TRBD1 (5 bases). CDR3 length: 13 residues. Germline V gives CDR1 DFQATT, CDR2 SNEGSKA (reference sequence). Trimming stripped 3 bases from V and 8 bases from J, with 13 bases between. CDR3 loop: CSASGGTEEKLFF. The CDR3 DNA reads TGCAGTGCTAGTGGAGGGACCGAGGAAAAACTGTTTTTT.

The V gene is TRBV28, the J gene TRBJ2-7; 8 bases fit TRBD1. The length of the CDR3 is 14 residues. The V segment lost 6 bases and the J segment 4 bases; nucleotides outside the gene matches: 8. Germline values: CDR1 MDHEN, CDR2 SYDVKM. The CDR3 loop reads CASREPGQAYEQYF. In DNA, the CDR3 is TGTGCCAGCAGGGAACCGGGACAGGCATACGAGCAGTACTTC.